This T cell receptor beta chain was profiled in a study of blood T cell repertoires in COVID-19. Study context: Specimens from acute and convalescent COVID-19 originated in the United States, Italy and Spain. T cells, B-cell-depleted T cells, or PBMCs supplied cDNA or gDNA.

Sequencing was performed with immunoSEQ multiplex PCR; in TCRdb, only in-frame clones are kept and a portion is missing. The sample includes over 200,000 clones, 85% to 90% of them seen just once. The CDR3 is made up of 15 amino acids. Germline-derived CDR1 and CDR2 are SGHTA and FQGTGA. Trimming removed 3 bases from V and 1 base from J; junction bases left unmatched: 4. This sequence originates from a woman in her sixties or seventies with acute or convalescent COVID-19. The genes are TRBV7-3 and TRBJ1-1, with 8 nucleotides matching TRBD1. The sequenced sample was peripheral blood. The CDR3 loop is CASSLGTGWNTEAFF. The DNA for the CDR3 is TGTGCCAGCAGCTTGGGGACAGGATGGAACACTGAAGCTTTCTTT.